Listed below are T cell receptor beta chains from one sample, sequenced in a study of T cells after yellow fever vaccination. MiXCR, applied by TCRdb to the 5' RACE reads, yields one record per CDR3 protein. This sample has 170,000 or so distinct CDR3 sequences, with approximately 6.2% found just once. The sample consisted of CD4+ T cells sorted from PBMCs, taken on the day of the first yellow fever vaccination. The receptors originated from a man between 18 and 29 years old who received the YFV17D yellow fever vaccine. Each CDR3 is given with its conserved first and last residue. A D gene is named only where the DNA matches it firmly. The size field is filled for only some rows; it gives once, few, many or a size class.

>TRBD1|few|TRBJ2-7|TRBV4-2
TGTGCCAGCAGCCAGACCGGGACAGGGACCTACGAGCAGTACTTC
CASSQTGTGTYEQYF
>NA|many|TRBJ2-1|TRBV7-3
TGTGCCAGCAGCTTAGAAGGGGCCCCCTACAATGAGCAGTTCTTC
CASSLEGAPYNEQFF
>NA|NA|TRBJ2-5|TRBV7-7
TGTGCCAGCAGCCCACTTTCTGAGTCATACTCCCAGTACTTC
CASSPLSESYSQYF
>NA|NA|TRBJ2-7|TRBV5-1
TGCGCCAGCAGCTTTGGCGGATTTTTGGAGCAGTACTTC
CASSFGGFLEQYF
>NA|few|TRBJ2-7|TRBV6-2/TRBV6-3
TGTGCCAGCACCCGACTTGTCTCCTACGAGCAGTACTTC
CASTRLVSYEQYF
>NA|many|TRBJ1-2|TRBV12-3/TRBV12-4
TGTGCCAGCAGCTCCACCGGGGCCTATGGCTACACCTTC
CASSSTGAYGYTF
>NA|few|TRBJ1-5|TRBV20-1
TGCAGTGCTAGACGGAGCGGTTTTTTAAATCAGCCCCAGCATTTT
CSARRSGFLNQPQHF
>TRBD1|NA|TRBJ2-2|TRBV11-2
TGTGCCAGCAGCCCTATCCGGGACAGAAACACCGGGGAGCTGTTTTTT
CASSPIRDRNTGELFF
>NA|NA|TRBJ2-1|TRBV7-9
TGTGCCAGGTGGGCCTGTGAGTACAATGAGCAGTTCTTC
CARWACEYNEQFF
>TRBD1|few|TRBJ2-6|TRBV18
TGTGCCAGCTCACCACTCTCAGGGGGCGCCGGGGCCAACGTCCTGACTTTC
CASSPLSGGAGANVLTF
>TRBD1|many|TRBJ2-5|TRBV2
TGTGCCAGCAGTACAGGACAGGGAGGATTAAGAGAGACCCAGTACTTC
CASSTGQGGLRETQYF
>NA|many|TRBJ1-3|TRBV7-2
TGTGCCAGCAGCTTACGATCCCTGAACACCATATATTTT
CASSLRSLNTIYF
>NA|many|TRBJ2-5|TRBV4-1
TGCGCCAGCAGCCCAGAAGTCACAGGGCGCGAGACCCAGTACTTC
CASSPEVTGRETQYF
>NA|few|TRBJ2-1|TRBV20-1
TGCAGTGCTAGAGACGGAAATATTTACAATGAGCAGTTCTTC
CSARDGNIYNEQFF
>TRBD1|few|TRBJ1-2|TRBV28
TGTGCCAGCACGCTCGGACAGGTGGACCGTGGCTACACCTTC
CASTLGQVDRGYTF
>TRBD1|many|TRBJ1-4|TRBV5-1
TGCGCCAGCAGCTTGTCAGGGACAGGGCGTAATGAAAAACTGTTTTTT
CASSLSGTGRNEKLFF
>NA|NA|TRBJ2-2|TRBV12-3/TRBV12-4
TGTGCCAGCAGTATACAGGCTACCGGGGAGCTGTTTTTT
CASSIQATGELFF
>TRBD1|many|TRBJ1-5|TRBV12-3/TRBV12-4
TGTGCCAGCAGTTTTAGGAGGCAGGGGGCTGGACAGCCCCAGCATTTT
CASSFRRQGAGQPQHF
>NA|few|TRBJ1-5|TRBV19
TGTGCCAGTGGCCTCAGGGGCGGGTATCAGCCCCAGCATTTT
CASGLRGGYQPQHF
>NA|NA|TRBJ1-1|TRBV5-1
TGCGCCAGCAGCTGGAATGTCGGGGGAGTGATATCCACTGAAGCTTTCTTT
CASSWNVGGVISTEAFF